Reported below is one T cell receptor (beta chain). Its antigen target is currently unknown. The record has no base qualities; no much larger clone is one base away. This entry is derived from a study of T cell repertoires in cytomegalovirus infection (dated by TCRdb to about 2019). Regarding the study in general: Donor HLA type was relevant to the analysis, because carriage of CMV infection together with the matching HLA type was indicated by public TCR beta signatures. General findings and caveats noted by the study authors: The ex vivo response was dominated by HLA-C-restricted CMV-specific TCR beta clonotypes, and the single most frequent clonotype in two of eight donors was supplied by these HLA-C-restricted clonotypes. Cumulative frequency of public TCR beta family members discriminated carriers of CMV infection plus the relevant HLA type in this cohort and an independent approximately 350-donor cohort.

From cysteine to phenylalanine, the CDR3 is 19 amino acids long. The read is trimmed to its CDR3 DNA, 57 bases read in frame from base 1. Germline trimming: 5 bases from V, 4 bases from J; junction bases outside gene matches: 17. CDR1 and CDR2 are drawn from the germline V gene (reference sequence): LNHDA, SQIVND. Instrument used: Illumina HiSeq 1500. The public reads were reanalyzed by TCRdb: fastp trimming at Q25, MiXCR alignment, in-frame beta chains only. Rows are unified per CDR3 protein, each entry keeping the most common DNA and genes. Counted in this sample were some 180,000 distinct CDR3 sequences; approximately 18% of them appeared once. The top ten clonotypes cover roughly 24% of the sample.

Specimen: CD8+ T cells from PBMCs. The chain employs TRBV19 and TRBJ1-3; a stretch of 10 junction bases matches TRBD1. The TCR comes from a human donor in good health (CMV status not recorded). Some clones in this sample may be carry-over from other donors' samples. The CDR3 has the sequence CASSPLPGQGNRIGNTIYF. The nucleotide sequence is TGTGCCAGTAGTCCACTTCCGGGACAGGGGAATCGTATCGGAAACACCATATATTTT.